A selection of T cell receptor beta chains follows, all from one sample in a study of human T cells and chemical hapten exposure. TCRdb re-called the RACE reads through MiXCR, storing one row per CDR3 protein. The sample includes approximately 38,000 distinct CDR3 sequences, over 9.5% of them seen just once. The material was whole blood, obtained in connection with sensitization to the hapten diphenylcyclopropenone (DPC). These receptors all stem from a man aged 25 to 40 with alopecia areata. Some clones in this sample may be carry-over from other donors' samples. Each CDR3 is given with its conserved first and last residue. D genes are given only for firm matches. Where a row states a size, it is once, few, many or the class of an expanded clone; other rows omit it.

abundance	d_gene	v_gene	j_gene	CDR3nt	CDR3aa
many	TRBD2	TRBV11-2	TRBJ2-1	TGTGCCAGCAGCCCACCGAGACTAGCGGGGGGCCAATACAATGAGCAGTTCTTC	CASSPPRLAGGQYNEQFF
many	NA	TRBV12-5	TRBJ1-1	TGTGCTAGTGGGCCCGGAGACAGCCTTGAAGCTTTCTTT	CASGPGDSLEAFF
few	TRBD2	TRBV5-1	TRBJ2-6	TGCGCCAGCAGCCCCGGGACTACCCTACCCACTGGGGCCAACGTCCTGACTTTC	CASSPGTTLPTGANVLTF
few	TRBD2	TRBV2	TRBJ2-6	TGTGCCAGCCTCGGCGGGGGGTACTCTGGGGCCAACGTCCTGACTTTC	CASLGGGYSGANVLTF
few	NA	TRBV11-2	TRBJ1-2	TGTGCCAGCAGCTTAAGCCCCAGCTCCCTGGGGTATGGCTACACCTTC	CASSLSPSSLGYGYTF
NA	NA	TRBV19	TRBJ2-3	TGTGCCAGCCGCAGGGGAACAGATACGCAGTATTTT	CASRRGTDTQYF
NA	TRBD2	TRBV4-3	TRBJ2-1	TGCGCCAGCAGCCAAGATGGGCTAGCGGGACTTCCCTACAATGAGCAGTTCTTC	CASSQDGLAGLPYNEQFF
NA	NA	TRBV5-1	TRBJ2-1	TGCGCCAGCAGCTTGGGTTCAGCCCGCTCCTACAATGAGCAGTTCTTC	CASSLGSARSYNEQFF
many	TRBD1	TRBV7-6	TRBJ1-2	TGTGCCAGCAGCTACACAGACAGGGGGCGGGATGGCTACACCTTC	CASSYTDRGRDGYTF
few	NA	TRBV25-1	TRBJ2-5	TGTGCCAGCAGTCGACCGCTACTCTCAGGGGAGACCCAGTACTTC	CASSRPLLSGETQYF
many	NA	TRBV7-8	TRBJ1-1	TGTGCCAGCAGCTTAGTAGGCAGGGCCACTGAAGCTTTCTTT	CASSLVGRATEAFF
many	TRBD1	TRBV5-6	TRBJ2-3	TGTGCCAGCAGCCTCCCAAGACAGGGTGGAGCAGATACGCAGTATTTT	CASSLPRQGGADTQYF
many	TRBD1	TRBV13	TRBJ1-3	TGTGCCAGCAGCTTACGACAGGGACGCTCTGGAAACACCATATATTTT	CASSLRQGRSGNTIYF
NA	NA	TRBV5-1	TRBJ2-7	TGCGCCAGCAGTTTAACAGGGAACGAGCAGTACTTC	CASSLTGNEQYF
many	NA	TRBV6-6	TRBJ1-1	TGTGCCAGCCTTTTCAAAATGAACACTGAAGCTTTCTTT	CASLFKMNTEAFF
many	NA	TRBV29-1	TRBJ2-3	TGCAGCGTTTACACAGATACGCAGTATTTT	CSVYTDTQYF
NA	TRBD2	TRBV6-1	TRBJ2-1	TGTGCCAGCAGTGGAACTTGGGGACTAGGGTCACAGGAGCAGTTCTTC	CASSGTWGLGSQEQFF
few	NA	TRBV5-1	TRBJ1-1	TGCGCCAGCAGCTTGCCGGCAGGGGAGGAAGCTTTCTTT	CASSLPAGEEAFF
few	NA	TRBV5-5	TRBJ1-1	TGTGCCAGCAGTCATGCCAGGGCTGAGAACACTGAAGCTTTCTTT	CASSHARAENTEAFF